This T cell receptor beta chain emerged from a study of a mutant IDH1 vaccine in newly diagnosed glioma. Germline V gene lookup returns CDR1 LNHDA and CDR2 SQIVND (reference sequence). The CDR3 spans 11 residues. V lost 7 bases and J lost 8, with 11 bases in between. The repertoire was sequenced with immunoSEQ multiplex PCR; TCRdb's copy has only in-frame clones and lacks some. The sample lists about 38,000 clones, 70% to 80% occurring once. Time point in this sample: week 5, during vaccination. Every vaccine dose comprised 300 ug of mutant IDH1 20-mer peptide plus topical imiquimod. Points on this clone: Its matching antigen is unknown.

The source is a middle-aged man with glioma. The chain carries TRBV19 and TRBJ1-1; D is perhaps TRBD1 (6 bases). The sample was PBMCs, taken from a glioma patient whose treatment included an IDH1 peptide vaccine. The CDR3: CASNWGREAFF. Here the CDR3 DNA reads TGTGCCAGTAATTGGGGGCGAGAAGCTTTCTTT.